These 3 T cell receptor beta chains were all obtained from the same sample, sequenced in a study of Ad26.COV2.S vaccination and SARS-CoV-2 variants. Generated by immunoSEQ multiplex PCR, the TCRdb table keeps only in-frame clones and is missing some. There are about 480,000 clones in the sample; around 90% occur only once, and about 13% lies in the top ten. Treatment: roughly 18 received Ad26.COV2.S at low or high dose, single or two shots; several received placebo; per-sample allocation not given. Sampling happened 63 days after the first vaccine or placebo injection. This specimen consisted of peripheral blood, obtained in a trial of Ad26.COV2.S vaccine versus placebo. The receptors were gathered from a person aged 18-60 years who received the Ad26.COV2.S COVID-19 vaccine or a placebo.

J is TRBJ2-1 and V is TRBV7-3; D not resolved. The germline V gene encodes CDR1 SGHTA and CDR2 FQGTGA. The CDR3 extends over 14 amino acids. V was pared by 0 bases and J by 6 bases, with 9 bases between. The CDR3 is CASSLTLDVNEQFF. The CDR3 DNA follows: TGTGCCAGCAGCTTAACATTGGACGTCAATGAGCAGTTCTTC.

The DNA for the CDR3 is TGCGCCAGCAGCCAAGGTCCGGGACAGGGGAACACCGGGGAGCTGTTTTTT. This gives the protein CASSQGPGQGNTGELFF. The chain couples TRBV4-1 to TRBJ2-2; 9 bases match TRBD1. Germline V CDR1 and CDR2: MGHRA, YSYEKL. V shed 1 base, J shed 1 base, and the junction held 4 bases outside the gene matches. The CDR3 loop spans 17 amino acids.

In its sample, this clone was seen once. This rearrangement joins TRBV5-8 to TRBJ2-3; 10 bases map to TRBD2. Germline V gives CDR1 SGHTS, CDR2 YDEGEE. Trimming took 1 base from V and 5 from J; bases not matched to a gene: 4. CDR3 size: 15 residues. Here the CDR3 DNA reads TGTGCCAGCAGCTTGAGCGGGAGGGATAAAGATACGCAGTATTTT. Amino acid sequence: CASSLSGRDKDTQYF.